This T cell receptor (beta chain) was found in a study of blood T cell repertoires in COVID-19. The CDR3 totals 11 residues. The germline V gene has CDR1 PRHDT and CDR2 FYEKMQ (reference sequence). TCRdb's copy holds only in-frame clones and misses some; the assay was immunoSEQ multiplex PCR. The repertoire holds a few hundred thousand clones, with approximately 83% as singletons. This TCR was recovered from a woman under 40 with COVID-19, enrolled during active disease. The V gene is TRBV13, the J gene TRBJ2-1, with D maybe TRBD2 (6 bases). The sequencing sample was made of peripheral blood. The CDR3 loop reads CAAGVGNEQFF. In DNA, the CDR3 is TGTGCAGCGGGCGTAGGTAATGAGCAGTTCTTC.